This T cell receptor beta chain was identified during a study of T cells in Graves' hyperthyroidism and ophthalmopathy. Study outcomes and limitations: Ophthalmopathy could be told apart from stable hyperthyroidism with a 13 V-J model. The model's output predicted ophthalmopathy at a median of roughly seven months prior to onset. Most thyroid-expanded clonotypes above 0.001 were also found in blood.

Uncontrolled infection, other autoimmune disease, pregnancy or lactation barred patients from enrollment. Amplification of TCR beta CDR3 regions was performed using RNA transcripts as template. The HTBI primer set was used in a first-round RT-PCR of the TCR CDR3. TCRdb fed the multiplex PCR reads into MiXCR, producing one record per CDR3 protein. The sample has a few hundred thousand distinct CDR3 sequences; approximately 49% are singletons. As for this clonotype: Its target is not known.

The TCR comes from an adult woman with Graves' disease, either hyperthyroidism or ophthalmopathy (not recorded which). The sample was peripheral blood or thyroid tissue (not recorded which).

In DNA form, the CDR3 reads TGTGCCAGCAGCGTGGGGCGAGCTGAGGAGCTGTTTTTT. Residues: CASSVGRAEELFF. V gene TRBV9 combines with J gene TRBJ2-2; perhaps TRBD1 as D (5 bases). Trimming removed 2 bases from V and 10 bases from J, with 12 bases in between. The length of the CDR3 is 13 residues. Germline loops: CDR1 SGDLS, CDR2 YYNGEE.